The 28 T cell receptor beta chains below come from one sample, sequenced in a study of cytomegalovirus exposure and HLA in healthy donors. Assay: immunoSEQ multiplex PCR; the TCRdb copy retains only in-frame clones and omits some. The data hold around 350,000 clones, with 70% to 90% observed a single time. Sequenced input: PBMCs. These receptors all come from a woman between 18 and 29 years old in good health and CMV-seronegative.

CDR3 in DNA: TGTGCCACCAGCGGGCAATCTAGCAATCAGCCCCAGCATTTT. Its translation: CATSGQSSNQPQHF. The chain joins TRBV15 to TRBJ1-5; D remains unclear. The CDR3 is 14 residues long. Trimming stripped 5 bases from V and 0 bases from J, with 8 bases between. Germline V gene data show CDR1 as LNHNV and CDR2 as YYDKDF (reference sequence).

J is TRBJ2-7 and V is TRBV28; weak D call: TRBD2 (5 bases). Germline lookup yields CDR1 MDHEN and CDR2 SYDVKM. V dropped 7 bases and J dropped 3 bases, with 16 bases sitting between them. The CDR3 spans 14 residues. CDR3 residues: CASNGSGSDYEQYF. Written as DNA, the CDR3 is TGTGCCAGCAATGGAAGCGGTTCTGACTACGAGCAGTACTTC.

The chain combines TRBV5-1 with TRBJ2-7, with D possibly TRBD2 on 5 matching bases. CDR1 is SGHRS and CDR2 is YFSETQ in the germline V gene. V lost 0 bases, J lost 5 bases, and 12 bases lay in between. The CDR3 totals 14 residues. The CDR3 here is CASSLAPGLDEQYF. The CDR3 coding sequence is TGCGCCAGCAGCTTGGCACCGGGGTTAGACGAGCAGTACTTC. The complete variable domain, with remaining parts taken from reference TRBV5-1 and TRBJ2-7, reads KAGVTQTPRYLIKTRGQQVTLSCSPISGHRSVSWYQQTPGQGLQFLFEYFSETQRNKGNFPGRFSGRQFSNSRSEMNVSTLELGDSALYLCASSLAPGLDEQYFGPGTRLTVT.

The V call is TRBV18, the J call TRBJ2-7; 16 bases map to TRBD2. The CDR3 extends over 19 amino acids. CDR1 is KGHSH, CDR2 LQKENI, per germline. Losses at the gene ends were 3 bases for V and 3 bases for J; bases not matched to a gene: 11. CDR3 sequence: CASSPLGLAGGNSNYEQYF. DNA for the CDR3: TGTGCCAGCTCACCCCTGGGACTAGCGGGAGGGAATAGCAACTACGAGCAGTACTTC.

The V call is TRBV28, the J call TRBJ1-1; TRBD1 might be the D (5 bases). CDR3 length: 14 residues. V shed 3 bases and J shed 8 bases, with 16 bases lying between them. Germline lookup yields CDR1 MDHEN and CDR2 SYDVKM. The CDR3, as DNA: TGTGCCAGCAGTTTCCATTCCCGACAGACGGAAGCTTTCTTT. It translates to CASSFHSRQTEAFF. Drawing the rest from reference TRBV28 and TRBJ1-1, the complete variable domain is DVKVTQSSRYLVKRTGEKVFLECVQDMDHENMFWYRQDPGLGLRLIYFSYDVKMKEKGDIPEGYSVSREKKERFSLILESASTNQTSMYLCASSFHSRQTEAFFGQGTRLTVV.

CDR3 protein: CATSRDRTRPQHF. CDR3 nucleotide sequence: TGTGCCACCAGCAGAGATCGAACGAGGCCCCAGCATTTT. The gene calls are TRBV15 and TRBJ1-5, with D unclear. Germline assignment: CDR1 LNHNV and CDR2 YYDKDF (reference sequence). The CDR3 contains 13 residues. Trimming shortened V by 0 bases and J by 9 bases, and 9 bases separated the two germline ends.

The gene calls are TRBV7-2 and TRBJ2-7, with 13 bases that match TRBD2. This CDR3 has 16 amino acids. V gave up 0 bases and J gave up 4 bases; unmatched junction bases: 3. Germline V gives CDR1 SGHTA, CDR2 FQGNSA. The chain's CDR3 is CASSLALLAGGYEQYF. The CDR3 DNA follows: TGTGCCAGCAGCTTAGCGCTACTAGCGGGAGGGTACGAGCAGTACTTC. Full variable domain (outside the CDR3, taken from reference TRBV7-2 and TRBJ2-7): GAGVSQSPSNKVTEKGKDVELRCDPISGHTALYWYRQSLGQGLEFLIYFQGNSAPDKSGLPSDRFSAERTGGSVSTLTIQRTQQEDSAVYLCASSLALLAGGYEQYFGPGTRLTVT.

CDR3: CASSPYRGALTDTQYF. In DNA, the CDR3 is TGTGCCAGCAGTCCCTATCGGGGGGCTCTCACAGATACGCAGTATTTT. The chain employs TRBV28 and TRBJ2-3; D might be TRBD2 (7 bases). The germline V gene has CDR1 MDHEN and CDR2 SYDVKM. Trimming stripped 5 bases from V and 2 bases from J, with 17 bases between. The CDR3 sequence is 16 residues long.

The chain recombines TRBV2 with TRBJ2-1; D possibly corresponds to TRBD1 (6 bases). Germline CDR1 SNHLY, CDR2 FYNNEI. V lost 1 base and J lost 3, with 10 bases in between. CDR3 length equals 15 residues. The CDR3, as DNA: TGTGCCAGCAGTGAAGTGCGGACAGACTACAATGAGCAGTTCTTC. Protein product: CASSEVRTDYNEQFF.

Comments on this clone: The junction departs from the called germline gene at one end, perhaps through a read error. At the DNA level, this CDR3 is encoded by other sequences in the same sample as well. The chain carries TRBV27 and TRBJ1-3; possible D gene TRBD1, 6 bases. The CDR3 covers 13 residues. Germline V lookup: CDR1 MNHEY, CDR2 SMNVEV (reference sequence). CDR3 coding DNA: TGTGCTAGCAGTTTAGACAGGGGAAACACCATATATTTT. Translating gives CASSLDRGNTIYF.

The chain carries TRBV5-1 and TRBJ2-5; TRBD2 matches at 7 bases. CDR1 is SGHRS and CDR2 is YFSETQ in the germline V gene. Losses at the gene ends were 0 bases for V and 5 bases for J; bases not matched to a gene: 4. The CDR3 spans 14 residues. The CDR3 loop is CASSLVAGDETQYF. CDR3 nucleotides: TGCGCCAGCAGCTTGGTGGCGGGGGATGAGACCCAGTACTTC.

Remarks on this clone: Other DNA variants within this sample encode the same CDR3. V gene TRBV30 combines with J gene TRBJ2-3; D remains unclear. The CDR3 contains 12 residues. V lost 0 bases and J 6 bases, leaving 7 bases between the germline ends. From germline, CDR1 is GTSNPN and CDR2 SVGIG (reference sequence). CDR3 region: CAWSVLGDTQYF. The CDR3 DNA reads TGTGCCTGGAGTGTTCTCGGGGATACGCAGTATTTT.

The gene calls are TRBV7-9 and TRBJ1-1; D not certain. Germline values: CDR1 SEHNR, CDR2 FQNEAQ (reference sequence). Trimming shortened V by 5 bases and J by 8 bases, and 12 bases separated the two germline ends. CDR3 size: 12 residues. CDR3 loop: CASSGTVLEAFF. Written as DNA, the CDR3 is TGTGCCAGCAGCGGCACAGTCCTCGAAGCTTTCTTT. Filled out from reference TRBV7-9 and TRBJ1-1, the complete variable domain reads DTGVSQNPRHKITKRGQNVTFRCDPISEHNRLYWYRQTLGQGPEFLTYFQNEAQLEKSRLLSDRFSAERPKGSFSTLEIQRTEQGDSAMYLCASSGTVLEAFFGQGTRLTVV.

Concerning this clone itself: Within the sample, other DNA sequences also encode this same CDR3. This sequence joins TRBV5-1 and TRBJ2-3; possible D gene TRBD1, 5 bases. Trimming took 0 bases from V and 3 from J, leaving 11 bases between them. Germline values: CDR1 SGHRS, CDR2 YFSETQ. The CDR3 length is 15 residues. CDR3 sequence reads: CASSLAGRETDTQYF. The DNA of the CDR3 is TGCGCCAGCAGCTTGGCGGGCAGGGAAACAGATACGCAGTATTTT.

The rearrangement uses TRBV6-5 and TRBJ2-1; 7 bases align to TRBD2. CDR3 length: 15 residues. CDR1 MNHEY and CDR2 SVGAGI come from the germline V gene. V lost 5 bases and J lost 6; bases outside the gene matches: 10. This CDR3 is CASSPPSGGGNEQFF. DNA for the CDR3: TGTGCCAGCAGTCCCCCTAGCGGCGGGGGCAATGAGCAGTTCTTC.

The chain has TRBV6-1 and TRBJ1-5, with D hard to call. Germline CDR1 and CDR2: MNHNS and SASEGT. CDR3 size: 15 residues. V was clipped by 1 base and J by 0 bases, with 7 bases between them. For the CDR3, the DNA is TGTGCCAGCAGTGAAGGTCAACATAGCAATCAGCCCCAGCATTTT. Its translation is CASSEGQHSNQPQHF.

J is TRBJ2-2 and V is TRBV6-1; 9 nucleotides align to TRBD1. Unmatched junction bases numbered 10, after V lost 7 bases and J lost 7 bases. The CDR3 length is 15 residues. From germline, CDR1 is MNHNS and CDR2 SASEGT. The CDR3 nucleotides read TGTGCCAGCAAGGGACAGGGAAAGGGGCACGGGGAGCTGTTTTTT. Protein: CASKGQGKGHGELFF.

The chain recombines TRBV12-5 with TRBJ1-4; TRBD1 matches 8 bases. The CDR3 covers 16 residues. J lost 4 bases, V lost 2 bases, and 6 bases had no gene match. From germline, CDR1 is LGHNT and CDR2 FRNRAP. The CDR3 protein is CASGLIRTGLNEKLFF. The CDR3 region has the DNA TGTGCTAGTGGTTTGATTCGGACAGGGCTTAATGAAAAACTGTTTTTT. The full variable domain, completed using reference TRBV12-5 and TRBJ1-4, is DARVTQTPRHKVTEMGQEVTMRCQPILGHNTVFWYRQTMMQGLELLAYFRNRAPLDDSGMPKDRFSAEMPDATLATLKIQPSEPRDSAVYFCASGLIRTGLNEKLFFGSGTQLSVL.

This clone has only one observation. Other DNA sequences of this sample code for an identical CDR3. The chain's CDR3 is CASSLGGVNTEAFF. The CDR3, as DNA: TGTGCCAGCAGCTTGGGAGGAGTGAACACTGAAGCTTTCTTT. This chain uses TRBV5-4 with TRBJ1-1; D call uncertain. The CDR3 sequence is 14 residues long. Germline V CDR1 and CDR2: SGHNT, YYREEE (reference sequence). Trimming removed 0 bases at V and 0 bases at J, with 6 bases between.

This chain connects TRBV28 to TRBJ2-6; weak D call: TRBD1 (5 bases). V lost 5 bases and J 2 bases, leaving 10 bases between the germline ends. CDR3 size: 15 residues. Germline assignment: CDR1 MDHEN and CDR2 SYDVKM. This CDR3 is CASSRLDTGANVLTF. The CDR3, as DNA: TGTGCCAGCAGTAGGTTGGACACTGGGGCCAACGTCCTGACTTTC.

This chain joins TRBV28 and TRBJ2-1; 9 positions match TRBD1. Trimming at V came to 5 bases and at J to 5 bases, leaving 16 bases not matched to a gene. CDR1 and CDR2 from the germline V gene are MDHEN and SYDVKM. The CDR3 sequence is 18 residues long. The CDR3 loop reads CASSPLTKTGGMDNEQFF. In DNA, the CDR3 is TGTGCCAGCAGTCCCCTGACCAAAACAGGGGGCATGGACAATGAGCAGTTCTTC.

The rearrangement uses TRBV14 and TRBJ2-7; 10 bases map to TRBD2. The germline V gene has CDR1 SGHDN and CDR2 FVKESK. This CDR3 comprises 15 residues. The J segment lost 4 bases and the V segment lost 6 bases, leaving 9 bases of the junction unmatched. The CDR3 DNA is TGTGCCAGCAGTTCAAGCGGGGGGGCTTGGTACGAGCAGTACTTC. As protein: CASSSSGGAWYEQYF.

With regard to this clone: Distinct nucleotide sequences in the sample also encode this CDR3. The chain links TRBV30 to TRBJ1-5; TRBD1 matches 9 bases. Trimming cost V 2 bases and J 7 bases; bases outside gene matches: 6. This CDR3 region has 14 residues. Germline V CDR1 and CDR2: GTSNPN, SVGIG (reference sequence). This CDR3 is CAWSPGTGNQPQHF. CDR3 in DNA: TGTGCCTGGAGTCCCGGGACAGGGAACCAGCCCCAGCATTTT. The whole variable domain, remainder taken from reference TRBV30 and TRBJ1-5, is SQTIHQWPATLVQPVGSPLSLECTVEGTSNPNLYWYRQAAGRGLQLLFYSVGIGQISSEVPQNLSASRPQDRQFILSSKKLLLSDSGFYLCAWSPGTGNQPQHFGDGTRLSIL.

Of note for this clone: At the DNA level, this CDR3 is encoded by other sequences in the same sample as well. The chain combines TRBV27 with TRBJ1-1; D not resolved. The length of the CDR3 is 13 residues. V lost 2 bases to trimming and J lost 1 base, with 5 bases between them. CDR1 is MNHEY, CDR2 SMNVEV, per germline (reference sequence). CDR3 loop: CASSLGRNTEAFF. CDR3 DNA sequence: TGTGCCAGCAGTTTAGGGCGGAACACTGAAGCTTTCTTT.

The CDR3, as DNA: TGTGCCAGCAGTGAAAGTCCGAACGGCGAGCAGTACTTC. This codes for CASSESPNGEQYF. The V and J genes are TRBV2 and TRBJ2-7; D not resolved. The CDR3 has 13 residues. Germline CDR1 reads SNHLY; CDR2 reads FYNNEI. Trimming left V 2 bases short and J 6 bases short, with 11 bases between. Together with reference TRBV2 and TRBJ2-7, the CDR3 gives the full variable domain: EPEVTQTPSHQVTQMGQEVILRCVPISNHLYFYWYRQILGQKVEFLVSFYNNEISEKSEIFDDQFSVERPDGSNFTLKIRSTKLEDSAMYFCASSESPNGEQYFGPGTRLTVT.

The chain carries TRBV12-2 and TRBJ2-2; the DNA was not compared with TRBD2, the D call given in the table. TRBV12-2 is recorded as a pseudogene. The CDR3 is made up of 18 amino acids. The CDR3 is CASRLGFRRVTNTGELFF. CDR3 DNA sequence: TGTGCAAGTCGCTTAGGCTTTCGGAGAGTTACGAACACCGGGGAGCTGTTTTTT.

The J gene is TRBJ2-1, the V gene TRBV18, with 8 positions matching TRBD2. V dropped 6 bases and J dropped 1; count of bases not matched to a gene: 8. Germline-derived CDR1 and CDR2 are KGHSH and LQKENI. The CDR3 loop spans 16 amino acids. Here the CDR3 DNA reads TGTGCCAGCTCCGCGGGGGGCGGGAGTTCCTACAATGAGCAGTTCTTC. Encoded protein: CASSAGGGSSYNEQFF.

This chain uses TRBV28 with TRBJ1-2; tentative D call: TRBD1 (6 bases). The germline CDR1 and CDR2 sequences are MDHEN and SYDVKM. The V and J ends lost 6 bases and 8 bases respectively, with 10 bases between them. This CDR3 is 11 amino acids long. The CDR3: CASRAQGGYTF. The CDR3 nucleotides read TGTGCCAGCAGGGCGCAGGGGGGCTACACCTTC.